The present T cell receptor beta chain was sequenced within a study of T cell changes during pregnancy in multiple sclerosis. Sequencing was performed with immunoSEQ multiplex PCR; in TCRdb, only in-frame clones are kept and a portion is missing. The table records under 65,000 clones, more than 75% of them present only once. CDR1 is WSHSY and CDR2 is SAAADI in the germline V gene. The germline V and J ends were trimmed by 2 bases and 2 bases, with 18 bases remaining between them. The CDR3 runs 17 residues. The source was peripheral blood, collected in the first trimester of pregnancy. The V gene is TRBV10-2, the J gene TRBJ2-5, with D perhaps matching TRBD1 (7 bases). The source is a female donor in good health, enrolled as a control in a pregnancy study. CDR3 in DNA: TGCGCCAGCAGTGAGATTTCCAGGGGGGATGGTCAAGAGACCCAGTACTTC. It codes for CASSEISRGDGQETQYF.